The clone carrying this T cell receptor beta chain has a count of ten or more. This sample was taken from a study of early T cells in non-severe SARS-CoV-2 infection. TCRdb used MiXCR to reprocess the 5' RACE reads, holding one entry per CDR3 protein. The table has tens of thousands of distinct CDR3 sequences, approximately 10% seen once. The V end was cut by 5 bases, the J end by 3 bases, with 16 bases between. This CDR3 is 15 amino acids long. The V gene's germline CDR1 is MNHNS and CDR2 SASEGT. The chain employs TRBV6-1 and TRBJ1-1; maybe TRBD1 (5 bases). This sequence originates from an adult who was a healthcare worker with PCR-confirmed SARS-CoV-2 infection or an uninfected control (not recorded which). Sequenced input: whole blood. CDR3 nucleotide sequence: TGTGCCAGCAGTTACGAAGGGGCGCGGGACACTGAAGCTTTCTTT. It translates to CASSYEGARDTEAFF.